Here is one T cell receptor beta chain with its context. Its antigen is not known. This sample was taken from a study of cytomegalovirus exposure and HLA in healthy donors. The PCR used 60 Vbeta and 13 Jbeta primers. Assay: immunoSEQ multiplex PCR; the TCRdb copy retains only in-frame clones and omits some. The sample includes roughly 130,000 clones, roughly 82% of them seen just once. Findings and caveats of the study: Despite most TCR sequences being rare, some public TCRs occurred in many donors. TCR beta V- and J-gene trimming was later associated with a missense DCLRE1C variant. Presence/absence analyses treated sequencing depth as roughly uniform across donors. Earlier analysis yielded a pattern in which most TCR beta V segments were productive about 90% or about 30% of the time.

J gave up 0 bases and V 5 bases, and 12 bases lay outside the gene matches. This CDR3 has 17 residues. Germline V gene sequence: CDR1 LNHDA, CDR2 SQIVND (reference sequence). V gene TRBV19 combines with J gene TRBJ1-1; 7 nucleotides line up with TRBD1. The receptor was isolated from a male donor in good health and CMV-seropositive. Sequencing used PBMCs. For the CDR3, the DNA is TGTGCCAGTAGTGCCTGGACAGGATACGGAATGAACACTGAAGCTTTCTTT. This codes for CASSAWTGYGMNTEAFF.